What follows are 4 T cell receptor beta chains derived from one specimen sequenced in a study of beta chain features in type 1 diabetes. The study reverse transcribed the entire isolated RNA, so it sequenced expressed TCRB transcripts. Profiled with immunoSEQ multiplex PCR; TCRdb holds only in-frame clones, not every one. The profile shows hundreds of thousands of clones, about 13% of them singletons. General study findings and limits: In every one of the four CD4+ subsets, TCRB CDR3s were moderately but significantly shorter in Type 1 diabetes patients.

No antigen has been assigned to these receptors. The sequenced material came from naive CD4+ T cells from blood. Every receptor here comes from a man aged 25 to 40 with type 1 diabetes.

The chain joins TRBV30 to TRBJ1-5, with TRBD1 as a possible D gene (5 bases). The CDR3 covers 14 residues. Germline V lookup: CDR1 GTSNPN, CDR2 SVGIG (reference sequence). V lost 3 bases and J 1 base, leaving 10 bases between the germline ends. This chain's CDR3 is CAWSGGGSNQPQHF. CDR3 DNA: TGTGCCTGGAGCGGTGGGGGGAGCAATCAGCCCCAGCATTTT.

The chain uses TRBV18 and TRBJ2-7, with D perhaps matching TRBD2 (5 bases). V lost 6 bases and J lost 2, with 11 bases in between. This CDR3 has 13 residues. Germline V gene lookup returns CDR1 KGHSH and CDR2 LQKENI. DNA of the CDR3: TGTGCCAGCTCCCCTCTCGGGACCTACGAGCAGTACTTC. The encoded protein is CASSPLGTYEQYF.

This clone was counted a few times. This sequence joins TRBV18 and TRBJ2-5; D not certain. This CDR3 is 13 amino acids long. Germline V gene data show CDR1 as KGHSH and CDR2 as LQKENI. V shed 2 bases and J shed 5 bases, with 9 bases lying between them. Here the CDR3 DNA reads TGTGCCAGCTCACCAGGGCTGTCGGAGACCCAGTACTTC. Protein: CASSPGLSETQYF.

The rearrangement uses TRBV30 and TRBJ2-7; TRBD2 aligns across 13 bases. The CDR3 has 14 residues. Per the germline V gene, CDR1 is GTSNPN and CDR2 is SVGIG (reference sequence). Losses at the gene ends were 6 bases for V and 3 bases for J; bases not matched to a gene: 5. CDR3 amino acids: CACRTSGRIYEQYF. The CDR3 DNA is TGTGCCTGTCGGACTAGCGGGAGAATCTACGAGCAGTACTTC.